The present entry profiles one T cell receptor (beta chain) with its context. The antigen remains undetermined. The method was immunoSEQ multiplex PCR; TCRdb's version includes in-frame clones alone and lacks a portion of them. The sample has a few thousand clones, approximately 80% seen once. These data belong to a study of T cell clonotyping in hematopoietic cell transplantation. General study findings and limits: Pathologically expanded recipient clonotypes increased progressively from day 30 to day 180 as diversity fell. CD4 and CD8 repertoire contributions could not be separated without sorting. Broader posttransplant TCR repertoire diversity was predicted by graft donor and pretransplant recipient Inverse Simpson Index values.

Recipient blood drawn about 28 days pretransplant and days 30, 100, 180 after. Per germline, CDR1 SGHVS and CDR2 FQNEAQ. V was trimmed by 4 bases and J by 9 bases, leaving 22 bases between them. CDR3 length equals 16 residues. This specimen was peripheral blood mononuclear cells, taken 100 days after allogeneic stem cell transplant. The chain links TRBV7-8 to TRBJ1-5, with D possibly TRBD1 on 6 matching bases. The TCR comes from a male patient aged 45-60 years who had an allogeneic stem cell transplant from an unrelated donor, so the T cells may come from the graft donor. Some clones in this sample may be carry-over from other donors' samples. In nucleotides, the CDR3 is TGTGCCAGCAGCTCTCTTAACAGGGACATCAGGGGGCCCCAGCATTTT. Its translation is CASSSLNRDIRGPQHF.